This TCR beta chain emerged from a study of shared clonotypes between healthy human individuals. Study overall: Each donor had three CD4 naive, three CD4 memory, two CD8 naive and one CD8 memory plate.

Genomic DNA from each subset was divided evenly over several immunoSEQ plates. Per the original methods: Junction-only sequences produced by ImmunoSEQ had no quality scores, so filtering differed. The table came from immunoSEQ multiplex PCR; TCRdb's copy has only in-frame clones and leaves some out. That table gives V, J and clone size, and the DNA gave D and trimming. Of about 1 million clones in the sample, about 75% were seen once. After removal of 3 bases from V and 0 bases from J, the junction contained 3 bases not matched to a gene. The V gene's germline CDR1 is SGHTA and CDR2 FQGNSA. The CDR3 spans 17 residues.

The sequencing input was memory CD4+ T cells sorted from blood. Subset of the sample: CD45RA-negative fraction. This sequence originates from a man between 18 and 29 years old in good health. V usage is TRBV7-2 and J usage is TRBJ2-6; 9 nucleotides line up with TRBD2. CDR3 nucleotide sequence: TGTGCCAGCAGCTTTGGCGGGAGGGCCTCTGGGGCCAACGTCCTGACTTTC. Amino acid sequence: CASSFGGRASGANVLTF.